These T cell receptor beta chains were read from a single sample in a study of blood T cell repertoires in COVID-19. Method: immunoSEQ multiplex PCR; TCRdb's copy keeps in-frame clones and lacks some. The repertoire holds nearly 45,000 clones, nearly 80% seen once, with 19% in the top ten. Sequenced material: peripheral blood. The receptors were sampled from a man between 65 and 85 years old with acute or convalescent COVID-19. Each CDR3 is given with its conserved first and last residue. Fields, in order: J gene, D gene, V gene, clone size, CDR3 protein, CDR3 DNA. A D gene is named only where the DNA matches it firmly. Rows give clone size only sometimes, using once, few, many, or a class for an expanded clone.

j_call: TRBJ1-1
d_call: -
v_call: TRBV13
clone_size: -
cdr3_aa: CASSLGQGWTEAFF
cdr3_nt: TGTGCCAGCAGCTTAGGCCAGGGATGGACTGAAGCTTTCTTT

j_call: TRBJ1-2
d_call: TRBD1
v_call: TRBV5-8
clone_size: medium-sized
cdr3_aa: CASSLVSGTGLGYTF
cdr3_nt: TGTGCCAGCAGCTTGGTCTCTGGGACAGGGCTTGGCTACACCTTC

j_call: TRBJ1-6
d_call: TRBD1
v_call: TRBV6-5
clone_size: -
cdr3_aa: CASSYTGTVNSPLHF
cdr3_nt: TGTGCCAGCAGTTACACCGGGACAGTTAATTCACCCCTCCACTTT

j_call: TRBJ2-2
d_call: -
v_call: TRBV28
clone_size: -
cdr3_aa: CASSTEGNTGELFF
cdr3_nt: TGTGCCAGCAGTACCGAGGGGAACACCGGGGAGCTGTTTTTT

j_call: TRBJ1-3
d_call: -
v_call: TRBV15
clone_size: -
cdr3_aa: CATSRDQYGRYGNTIYF
cdr3_nt: TGTGCCACCAGCAGAGATCAGTATGGCAGATATGGAAACACCATATATTTT

j_call: TRBJ1-1
d_call: -
v_call: TRBV6-1
clone_size: -
cdr3_aa: CASKGANEAFF
cdr3_nt: TGTGCCAGCAAAGGGGCAAATGAAGCTTTCTTT

j_call: TRBJ2-3
d_call: TRBD2
v_call: TRBV6-5
clone_size: -
cdr3_aa: CASSLLTSGLQYF
cdr3_nt: TGTGCCAGCAGCCTCTTGACTAGCGGGTTACAGTATTTT

j_call: TRBJ2-1
d_call: -
v_call: TRBV2
clone_size: -
cdr3_aa: CARSRDISVNEQFF
cdr3_nt: TGTGCCAGGTCCCGGGACATCTCAGTGAATGAGCAGTTCTTC

j_call: TRBJ2-7
d_call: -
v_call: TRBV5-1
clone_size: once
cdr3_aa: CASSLAQAYEQYF
cdr3_nt: TGCGCCAGCAGCTTGGCACAGGCCTACGAGCAGTACTTC

j_call: TRBJ1-1
d_call: -
v_call: TRBV7-8
clone_size: -
cdr3_aa: CASSSPTQGTSALNTEAFF
cdr3_nt: TGTGCCAGCAGCTCACCGACCCAGGGAACATCGGCCTTGAACACTGAAGCTTTCTTT

j_call: TRBJ1-1
d_call: -
v_call: TRBV7-3
clone_size: -
cdr3_aa: CASSLEYGRGSPEAFF
cdr3_nt: TGTGCCAGCAGCCTGGAATATGGCAGGGGCTCCCCTGAAGCTTTCTTT

j_call: TRBJ1-1
d_call: TRBD1
v_call: TRBV19
clone_size: -
cdr3_aa: CASSSRTGGGTEAFF
cdr3_nt: TGTGCCAGTAGTTCCCGGACAGGGGGCGGAACTGAAGCTTTCTTT

j_call: TRBJ2-7
d_call: -
v_call: TRBV6-5
clone_size: -
cdr3_aa: CASTVGAYSYEQYF
cdr3_nt: TGTGCCAGCACCGTAGGGGCTTATTCCTACGAGCAGTACTTC

j_call: TRBJ1-2
d_call: -
v_call: TRBV7-2
clone_size: -
cdr3_aa: CASSLTLAGRDNYGYTF
cdr3_nt: TGTGCCAGCAGCTTAACCTTGGCAGGGAGGGATAACTATGGCTACACCTTC

j_call: TRBJ2-2
d_call: -
v_call: TRBV11-2
clone_size: -
cdr3_aa: CASVQPRGPGELFF
cdr3_nt: TGTGCCAGCGTGCAGCCAAGGGGCCCCGGGGAGCTGTTTTTT

j_call: TRBJ1-4
d_call: TRBD1
v_call: TRBV6-8
clone_size: once
cdr3_aa: CASRKGQGWGKTVF
cdr3_nt: TGTGCCAGCAGAAAGGGACAGGGATGGGGAAAAACTGTTTTT

j_call: TRBJ2-6
d_call: TRBD1
v_call: TRBV2
clone_size: -
cdr3_aa: CASRITGGIGANVLTF
cdr3_nt: TGTGCCAGCAGAATTACAGGGGGCATAGGGGCCAACGTCCTGACTTTC

j_call: TRBJ1-1
d_call: TRBD1
v_call: TRBV19
clone_size: -
cdr3_aa: CASSTRFRGTDSIKREIHTEAFF
cdr3_nt: TGTGCCAGTAGTACCCGGTTTCGCGGGACAGACTCGATCAAACGTGAAATCCACACTGAAGCTTTCTTT

j_call: TRBJ2-3
d_call: TRBD2
v_call: TRBV5-4
clone_size: -
cdr3_aa: CASSPGGTSGGWADTQYF
cdr3_nt: TGTGCCAGCAGCCCGGGAGGAACTAGCGGGGGATGGGCAGATACGCAGTATTTT

j_call: TRBJ1-1
d_call: TRBD1
v_call: TRBV7-2
clone_size: few
cdr3_aa: CASSSSRGRNTEAFF
cdr3_nt: TGTGCCAGCAGCTCGTCTAGGGGGCGGAACACTGAAGCTTTCTTT

j_call: TRBJ2-7
d_call: TRBD1
v_call: TRBV10-1
clone_size: -
cdr3_aa: CASSESKGTAYEQYF
cdr3_nt: TGCGCCAGCAGTGAGTCGAAAGGGACAGCCTACGAGCAGTACTTC

j_call: TRBJ2-5
d_call: -
v_call: TRBV3-1/TRBV3-2
clone_size: -
cdr3_aa: CASSLRRARETQYF
cdr3_nt: TGTGCCAGCAGCTTAAGGAGGGCACGAGAGACCCAGTACTTC

j_call: TRBJ1-5
d_call: TRBD1
v_call: TRBV15
clone_size: few
cdr3_aa: CATSREGGAGNQPQHF
cdr3_nt: TGTGCCACCAGCAGAGAAGGGGGCGCGGGCAATCAGCCCCAGCATTTT

j_call: TRBJ2-7
d_call: -
v_call: TRBV4-2
clone_size: -
cdr3_aa: CASSQGQVISSYEQYF
cdr3_nt: TGTGCCAGCAGCCAAGGACAAGTAATCAGCTCCTACGAGCAGTACTTC

j_call: TRBJ1-2
d_call: -
v_call: TRBV11-3
clone_size: -
cdr3_aa: CASSPTVNNYGYTF
cdr3_nt: TGTGCCAGCAGCCCGACAGTGAATAACTATGGCTACACCTTC

j_call: TRBJ1-2
d_call: -
v_call: TRBV19
clone_size: -
cdr3_aa: CASTERNYGYTF
cdr3_nt: TGTGCCAGCACCGAGAGGAACTATGGCTACACCTTC

j_call: TRBJ1-2
d_call: TRBD1
v_call: TRBV5-6
clone_size: -
cdr3_aa: CASTTGQSNYGYTF
cdr3_nt: TGTGCCAGCACTACGGGACAGTCTAACTATGGCTACACCTTC

j_call: TRBJ1-4
d_call: -
v_call: TRBV15
clone_size: -
cdr3_aa: CATSRDGVEKLFF
cdr3_nt: TGTGCCACCAGCAGAGATGGAGTGGAAAAACTGTTTTTT

j_call: TRBJ2-2
d_call: TRBD1
v_call: TRBV6-4
clone_size: -
cdr3_aa: CASRVTGDTGELFF
cdr3_nt: TGTGCCAGCAGAGTGACAGGGGACACCGGGGAGCTGTTTTTT